Included here is one T cell receptor beta chain sequence, with context. The antigen remains unidentified. Use of 60 Vbeta and 13 Jbeta primers characterized the PCR. As processed by the authors: An analysis performed later counted roughly 80 million unique TCR beta chains (roughly 11 million of them shared). TCRdb's table, derived via immunoSEQ multiplex PCR, lists solely in-frame clones and lacks some. The V and J calls and clone size come from that table; D and trimming were worked out from the DNA. Among approximately 170,000 clones listed, just over 75% were seen once. These data come from a study of cytomegalovirus exposure and HLA in healthy donors. The CDR3 loop spans 16 amino acids. Deletions cut 4 bases from V and 2 bases from J, with 15 bases between. Germline values: CDR1 SNHLY, CDR2 FYNNEI. Study-level points and caveats: Later on, an analysis found that several of the most significant clusters appeared to be linked to common viral pathogens, which included parvovirus B19. Most observed TCR sequences were rare, whereas some public TCRs were detected in many donors. Donors were assumed by presence/absence analyses to have roughly uniform sequencing depth.

This sequence joins TRBV2 and TRBJ2-1; the D gene is possibly TRBD2 (5 bases). The source of this sequence is a woman younger than 45 in good health and CMV-seropositive. The source material was PBMCs. The CDR3 protein is CASSAALLVAYNEQFF. DNA for the CDR3: TGTGCCAGCAGTGCCGCGCTACTAGTCGCCTACAATGAGCAGTTCTTC.